The 10 T cell receptor beta chains presented below share a single source sample, sequenced in a study of CD8 T cells in acute hepatitis C reinfection (dated by TCRdb to about 2021). The label giving this sample's time point can be read as: naive CD8 control sorted from an acute-time-point sample. The library was generated by the immunoSEQ multiplex PCR assay. TCRdb stores this immuneACCESS table with in-frame sequences only. Part of the clones is absent; in the studies checked, under half of the shortfall reflects unresolved V genes, and no reason is known for the rest. Here the sample has some 38,000 clones; about 83% occur a single time. The ten largest make up 0.5% to 0.65% of the sample. The sample comprised naive CD8+ T cells from PBMCs. The cell subset or site label here, explained by the study, means: sorted total naive CD45RO-negative CD8+ T cells. These receptors all stem from a man aged 30-40 years with chronic hepatitis C.

This sequence joins TRBV9 and TRBJ1-3; 7 bases fit TRBD1. Germline trimming cut 0 bases from V and 9 bases from J; bases unmatched to any gene: 6. The CDR3 runs 14 residues. CDR1 and CDR2 from the germline V gene are SGDLS and YYNGEE. The CDR3 sequence is CASSVDSTGPTIYF. In DNA, the CDR3 is TGTGCCAGCAGCGTAGATTCGACAGGGCCCACCATATATTTT.

This chain uses TRBV30 with TRBJ1-6, with D maybe TRBD1 (5 bases). CDR3 length equals 15 residues. Trimming took off 4 bases at V and 0 bases at J, with 10 bases between the two ends. Germline CDR1 is GTSNPN and CDR2 is SVGIG (reference sequence). The CDR3, as DNA: TGTGCCTGGACCCAGGGAAGCTCCTATAATTCACCCCTCCACTTT. Protein sequence: CAWTQGSSYNSPLHF.

This clone has just one count. The chain uses TRBV9 and TRBJ1-2, with D possibly TRBD1 on 5 matching bases. The CDR3 extends over 14 amino acids. Looked up from germline, CDR1 is SGDLS and CDR2 is YYNGEE. Trimming took off 4 bases at V and 6 bases at J, with 16 bases between the two ends. The CDR3 nucleotides read TGTGCCAGCAGCCCCTCTTGGGGGATCAATGGCTACACCTTC. It yields the protein CASSPSWGINGYTF.

V and J are TRBV6-5 and TRBJ2-5; D uncertain. In germline, CDR1 is MNHEY, CDR2 SVGAGI. The CDR3 sequence is 13 residues long. V was shortened by 5 bases and J by 2 bases, with 9 bases between the two germline ends. CDR3 sequence reads: CASSPVGQETQYF. CDR3 coding DNA: TGTGCCAGCAGTCCGGTGGGACAAGAGACCCAGTACTTC.

This rearrangement joins TRBV12-5 to TRBJ2-7; D unclear. CDR3 length: 12 residues. The V gene's germline CDR1 is LGHNT and CDR2 FRNRAP. The ends were cut back, 2 bases at V and 3 bases at J, with 5 bases in the middle. The CDR3 region is CASGLTVYEQYF. In DNA form, the CDR3 reads TGTGCTAGTGGTTTGACAGTCTACGAGCAGTACTTC.

This rearrangement joins TRBV27 to TRBJ1-5, with D perhaps matching TRBD1 (5 bases). Germline lookup yields CDR1 MNHEY and CDR2 SMNVEV (reference sequence). V lost 0 bases, J lost 4 bases, and 13 bases lay in between. The CDR3 sequence is 16 residues long. CDR3 bases: TGTGCCAGCAGTTTATCGACGCCCTGGGGGAATCAGCCCCAGCATTTT. Protein: CASSLSTPWGNQPQHF.

This chain links TRBV9 with TRBJ2-3, with 7 bases fitting TRBD2. The CDR3 runs to 17 residues. The germline V gene has CDR1 SGDLS and CDR2 YYNGEE. After removal of 0 bases from V and 2 bases from J, the junction contained 9 bases not matched to a gene. CDR3 protein: CASSVAAPSGTTDTQYF. The CDR3 nucleotides read TGTGCCAGCAGCGTAGCCGCTCCTAGCGGAACCACAGATACGCAGTATTTT. Based on the CDR3 plus reference TRBV9 and TRBJ2-3, the full variable domain is DSGVTQTPKHLITATGQRVTLRCSPRSGDLSVYWYQQSLDQGLQFLIQYYNGEERAKGNILERFSAQQFPDLHSELNLSSLELGDSALYFCASSVAAPSGTTDTQYFGPGTRLTVL.

The V and J genes are TRBV6-5 and TRBJ2-2; no clear D gene. The V end was cut by 1 base, the J end by 4 bases, with 1 base between. The CDR3 runs 12 residues. Germline loops: CDR1 MNHEY, CDR2 SVGAGI. As DNA, the CDR3 is TGTGCCAGCAGTTACTTCACCGGGGAGCTGTTTTTT. It is translated as CASSYFTGELFF.

This chain joins TRBV13 and TRBJ2-2; D gene unclear. Deletions cut 6 bases from V and 6 bases from J, with 5 bases between. This CDR3 region has 11 residues. Germline lookup yields CDR1 PRHDT and CDR2 FYEKMQ (reference sequence). The CDR3 loop reads CASRVSGELFF. The DNA of the CDR3 is TGTGCCAGCAGAGTTTCCGGGGAGCTGTTTTTT.

This clone appeared once. The CDR3 DNA reads as TGTGCCAGCAGTTTATTGGGCACAAGCGAGCAGTACTTC. Translation gives CASSLLGTSEQYF. The chain recombines TRBV27 with TRBJ2-7, with D uncertain. Trimming took off 1 base at V and 6 bases at J, with 10 bases between the two ends. This CDR3 spans 13 amino acids. Germline lookup yields CDR1 MNHEY and CDR2 SMNVEV (reference sequence).